The 2 T cell receptor beta chains below were found in one sample sequenced in a study of PD-1 blockade in classical Hodgkin lymphoma. Every patient experienced relapse after autologous stem cell transplantation, and brentuximab vedotin exposure varied. Assay: immunoSEQ multiplex PCR; the TCRdb copy retains only in-frame clones and omits some. The data show 25,000 to 35,000 clones, roughly 70% seen once. This specimen was peripheral blood mononuclear cells (PBMCs), taken before the second cycle of nivolumab. These TCRs come from a human donor with classical Hodgkin lymphoma.

The rearrangement uses TRBV5-1 and TRBJ2-5; 7 bases match TRBD1. V gave up 3 bases and J gave up 5 bases; unmatched junction bases: 7. The germline gives CDR1 SGHRS, CDR2 YFSETQ. The CDR3 is 14 residues long. The CDR3 is CASSSGQSLETQYF. The CDR3 nucleotides read TGCGCCAGCAGCTCGGGACAGAGTCTGGAGACCCAGTACTTC.

The genes are TRBV6-5 and TRBJ1-4; 8 bases are shared with TRBD1. V was pared by 5 bases and J by 4 bases, with 6 bases of the junction left unmatched. Germline V gene data show CDR1 as MNHEY and CDR2 as SVGAGI. This CDR3 has 15 residues. The CDR3 spells CASSPTGGSNEKLFF. Written as DNA, the CDR3 is TGTGCCAGCAGTCCTACAGGGGGAAGTAATGAAAAACTGTTTTTT.